Here is one T cell receptor beta chain with its context. This clone was seen a few times. The specificity of this receptor is unknown. Within one base of it there is no much larger clone, and no base qualities were kept. This sample is drawn from a study of OX40 agonist ivuxolimab in advanced cancers. Study-wide context: Ivuxolimab was an agonistic, fully human IgG2 monoclonal antibody directed against OX40 (CD134), a costimulatory receptor. Intravenous ivuxolimab was administered to patients every 2 weeks at six dose levels: 0.01, 0.1, 0.3, 1.5, 3 and 10 mg/kg. Among the roughly 50 dose-escalation patients, about 20 had hepatocellular carcinoma, roughly 15 melanoma, 9 renal cell carcinoma and 9 head and neck cancer. The dose-escalation cohort was 80% to 90% male with a mean age of 60 years, ranging from about 23 to 85. Prior anti-PD-1, anti-PD-L1 or anti-CTLA-4 therapy was permitted, and checkpoint inhibitors had been received by about two fifths of dose-escalation patients. Partial responses were achieved by three dose-escalation patients, of whom one had hepatocellular carcinoma and two had cutaneous melanoma. Peripheral TCRbeta sequencing aimed to test whether ivuxolimab altered TCR sequence diversity and caused clonal T-cell expansion. The paper describes the monotherapy dose-escalation part (N of about 57 patients) of the phase I trial of ivuxolimab. Points the paper makes about the study in general: After ivuxolimab, expanded clones were on average more numerous among CD8+ T cells than among CD4+ T cells. Partial responders in the 0.1-3.0 mg/kg groups had among the lowest normalized peripheral clonal expansion, especially among CD8+ T cells. Low levels of normalized T-cell clonal expansion were also seen in some patients who did not respond. Clonal expansion of both CD4+ and CD8+ blood T cells was observed from baseline to week 6 at doses 0.1 to 3.0 mg/kg. The antigen specificity of the clonally expanded peripheral T cells was not determined.

Genomic DNA was extracted from sorted cells for sequencing of the TCRbeta CDR3 region. The immunoSEQ Assay was used to sequence the TCRbeta CDR3 regions. Drawn from immuneACCESS, this table holds only the in-frame rearrangements with V and J called that TCRdb kept. Clones are partly lost; checked studies trace under half to an unresolved V gene and leave the rest unexplained. Across this sample there are 60,000 to 65,000 clones, with around 84% seen only once. 3% of the sample is taken by the ten largest. The CDR3 holds 14 amino acids from the cysteine to the phenylalanine. The entry retains the CDR3 DNA only, 42 bases that are in frame from base 1. For CDR1 and CDR2, the germline V gene lists SGDLS and YYNGEE. V is pared back by 4 bases and J by 5 bases, with 14 bases lying between the germline termini. Patients with autoimmune disease history or receiving systemic immunosuppression were excluded from the trial. Peripheral blood for TCR sequencing was collected from all dose cohorts at baseline, on cycle 4 day 1, and on cycle 7 day 1. Samples were obtained from an open-label, multicenter, first-in-human phase I dose-escalation trial of ivuxolimab. Adults with locally advanced or metastatic head and neck squamous cell, hepatocellular, melanoma or renal cell carcinoma were enrolled in the trial. CD4+ and CD8+ T cells were sorted separately from peripheral blood before TCR sequencing.

This specimen was CD4+ or CD8+ T cells sorted from blood, taken in a trial of the OX40 agonist ivuxolimab. The TCR originated in an adult with an advanced solid tumor such as melanoma, head and neck, liver or kidney cancer. The rearranged segments are TRBV9 and TRBJ2-3, and the D gene may be TRBD2, 5 bases matching. This receptor has the CDR3 CASSPRRLQDTQYF. The bases read TGTGCCAGCAGCCCCAGGAGGTTACAAGATACGCAGTATTTT.